Sequencing of this T cell receptor (beta chain) was carried out in a study of T cell responses to AZD1222 COVID-19 vaccine (dated by TCRdb to the early 2020s). Regarding the complete study: A total of under 250 trial participants underwent TCR sequencing, of whom around 210 had received two doses of AZD1222 and about 25 had received two doses of the MenACWY control vaccine. Enrollment into the trials was organized by age into subgroups of 18-55, 56-69 and 70-plus years, and those subgroups contained approximately 160, 26 and 62 TCR-sequenced participants, respectively. Results the study describes overall, beyond this receptor: Most participants were white British and females outnumbered males, and the authors suggested that clonal diversity may have been underestimated. A significant rise in spike-specific TCR breadth and depth was observed after two AZD1222 doses relative to day 0 and relative to MenACWY recipients. The vaccine-associated CD4 TCRs covered the entire spike protein, and the dominant responses fell in regions 160-218 and 743-854. In the small 56-69-year group, the increase in depth fell short of significance, most likely because of low power. Conclusions about previously exposed vaccinees are limited because only six or seven AZD1222 recipients were SARS-CoV-2 seropositive at baseline. Because no day 14 peak-response samples were available, repertoires were characterized only after the peak T cell response. Nearly half of unique spike-specific TCRs reportedly recognized epitopes outside regions mutated in the B.1.351 and B.1.1.7 variants.

There are 11 amino acids in the CDR3, from cysteine to phenylalanine inclusive. Only the CDR3 DNA is retained, 33 bases long and in frame from the first base. V is cut by 9 bases and J by 4 bases, and the space between the germline ends is 7 bases. The germline V gene provides CDR1 MDHEN and CDR2 SYDVKM. The CDR3 regions of human TCRbeta chains were analyzed by immunosequencing. The authors processed their data as follows. TCRs in the repertoires were compared against a reference library of SARS-CoV-2-specific TCRs that had been generated with the MIRA antigen-specificity platform. Breadth meant the fraction of unique TCRs that were SARS-CoV-2-associated, whereas depth meant the fraction of total T cells that were SARS-CoV-2-associated. Using the MIRA data, each spike-specific TCR was mapped to the spike region that the TCR reacts to and placed in a CD4 or CD8 class. Log10-transformed breadth and depth values were compared by one-way ANOVA with Sidak's multiple comparisons tests. TCRdb provides this immuneACCESS table in a form limited to in-frame rearrangements. Some clones are lacking; in checked studies, under half of them reflect an unresolved V gene, and why the rest are absent is not known. That table furnishes V, J and clone size, whereas the DNA furnished D and trimming. The sample table shows 85,000 to 90,000 clones, and 70% to 90% are seen once. In total, the top ten clones hold roughly 5.1% of the sample.

The time point label for this specimen denotes: about 28 days (+/-7) after the second vaccine dose. AZD1222 recipients whose second dose came at about 4 weeks and those whose second dose came at about 12 weeks were combined into one group, since spike-specific TCR depth and breadth did not differ between the two schedules. Vaccinee samples were obtained from the UK trials COV001 and COV002, which included a single-blind randomized controlled phase 2/3 trial of AZD1222 (ChAdOx1 nCoV-19) in healthy adults. For TCRbeta chain sequencing, PBMC samples from trial participants were taken at day 0 and at day 28 after the second dose. Points on this clone: The antigen it recognizes is unknown. The input lacks base qualities; no much larger clone sits a single base away.

The receptor's source is an adult who received the AZD1222 COVID-19 vaccine. This specimen consisted of peripheral blood, obtained 28 days after the second AZD1222 dose. Recombination connected TRBV28 to TRBJ1-3; the D gene remains uncertain. The CDR3 is CASGRGNTIYF. The sequenced DNA: TGTGCCAGTGGGCGCGGAAACACCATATATTTT.